This T cell receptor beta chain was captured in a study of T cell changes during pregnancy in multiple sclerosis. Only in-frame clones appear in the TCRdb table, and some are missing; sequencing was by immunoSEQ multiplex PCR. The profile covers roughly 93,000 clones, with about 90% appearing a single time and approximately 2.4% taken by the ten largest. Per germline, CDR1 SGHTS and CDR2 YDEGEE. V lost 1 base to trimming and J lost 4 bases, with 5 bases between them. The CDR3 runs to 12 residues. This chain joins TRBV5-8 and TRBJ1-1; D unclear. The receptor was derived from a female donor in good health, enrolled as a control in a pregnancy study. The specimen comprised peripheral blood, sampled after pregnancy. CDR3 loop: CASSLQATEAFF. The CDR3, as DNA: TGTGCCAGCAGCTTGCAAGCCACTGAAGCTTTCTTT.